Listed below are T cell receptor beta chains from one sample, sequenced in a study of T cell responses to AZD1222 COVID-19 vaccine. Assay: immunoSEQ multiplex PCR; the TCRdb copy retains only in-frame clones and omits some. The sample carries about 120,000 clones, around nine tenths recorded once. The sample was peripheral blood, taken 28 days after the second dose of the MenACWY control vaccine. These receptors originate from an adult who received the MenACWY meningococcal vaccine as a control. Each CDR3 is given with its conserved first and last residue. The order of the fields is D gene, J gene, V gene, CDR3 protein. The D gene is left open where the match is weak.

TRBD2 TRBJ2-5 TRBV6-5 CASSIGTSGQETQYF
TRBD1 TRBJ2-2 TRBV19 CASSQLGTGGYTGELFF
- TRBJ2-1 TRBV29-1 CSVGREVYNEQFF
TRBD2 TRBJ2-3 TRBV23-1 CAKGTSGTDTQYF
TRBD1 TRBJ1-5 TRBV2 CASSRTGPSNQPQHF
- TRBJ2-1 TRBV6-4 CASSDGQGTYNEQFF
- TRBJ1-2 TRBV5-1 CASSLGTVDGYTF
- TRBJ2-1 TRBV14 CASSHYLEGGLNEQFF
- TRBJ1-1 TRBV10-1 CASSEVFAGTGPEAFF
TRBD2 TRBJ2-5 TRBV29-1 CSGGTIQETQYF
- TRBJ1-1 TRBV29-1 CSVEDQQYTEAFF
TRBD1 TRBJ1-4 TRBV7-9 CASSFGTGVFATNEKLFF
- TRBJ1-2 TRBV6-5 CASRIGGYGYTF
- TRBJ1-1 TRBV20-1 CSARGDPEAFF
- TRBJ2-7 TRBV6-6 CARTLVAGSDSYEQYF
TRBD2 TRBJ2-3 TRBV30 CAWEREGGTDTQYF
- TRBJ2-4 TRBV28 CASRTDSSLAKNIQYF
- TRBJ1-6 TRBV28 CASSLSLDSYNSPLHF
TRBD2 TRBJ2-1 TRBV24-1 CATSDWLAGDNEQFF
TRBD1 TRBJ2-7 TRBV13 CASSLRGRTGEGYEQYF
- TRBJ1-6 TRBV5-1 CASSLLSELTGSPLHF
TRBD1 TRBJ1-5 TRBV6-1 CASSDRDRGHQPQHF
TRBD2 TRBJ2-5 TRBV6-2/TRBV6-3 CASSLTSGGGQETQYF
TRBD1 TRBJ1-1 TRBV18 CASSLNRGDTEAFF
TRBD1 TRBJ1-6 TRBV2 CASSVTRTGTRNSPLHF
TRBD1 TRBJ2-2 TRBV10-3 CAISQGQGDTGELFF
TRBD1 TRBJ1-2 TRBV3-1/TRBV3-2 CASSQEVQGQGFRGGYTF
TRBD2 TRBJ2-4 TRBV28 CASSDYGTSGKRDIQYF
TRBD1 TRBJ2-2 TRBV11-2 CASSLTGGSYYTGELFF
- TRBJ1-2 TRBV19 CASSARRHDYGYTF
- TRBJ2-1 TRBV2 CASSPTSRFEQFF
- TRBJ1-5 TRBV5-4 CASSLRGFNQPQHF
TRBD2 TRBJ2-3 TRBV10-3 CAISESMGLAGVTDTQYF
TRBD1 TRBJ1-4 TRBV27 CASSTGQVDEKLFF
- TRBJ2-5 TRBV29-1 CSVEDAGAETQYF
- TRBJ1-3 TRBV19 CASSRVTGINTIYF
TRBD1 TRBJ1-2 TRBV27 CASSRRDRGYGYTF
- TRBJ2-5 TRBV11-2 CASGLNGAPETQYF
- TRBJ2-7 TRBV7-9 CASGGTYSYEQYF
- TRBJ1-5 TRBV2 CASLDSYSNQPQHF
- TRBJ1-1 TRBV27 CASSLSIPMNTEAFF
- TRBJ1-2 TRBV6-5 CASSYLGTTVYGYTF
- TRBJ2-1 TRBV18 CASSPLVDEQFF
- TRBJ1-2 TRBV28 CASSLSAGDEANYGYTF
- TRBJ1-4 TRBV19 CARGGGRREKLFF
- TRBJ2-4 TRBV18 CASSPPSGGAKNIQYF
- TRBJ2-1 TRBV27 CASSSQSGPSSYNEQFF
TRBD2 TRBJ2-1 TRBV14 CASSLLAGGGNEQFF